This entry concerns a single TCR beta chain. Antigen: not known. This sample was included in a study of cytomegalovirus exposure and HLA in healthy donors. The protocol was immunoSEQ multiplex PCR, while the TCRdb copy is restricted to in-frame clones and leaves out a portion. Of 200,000 to 250,000 clones detected, less than 90% appear once; the ten largest clones hold less than 7%. Whole-study results and caveats: Published work reported that the classifier diagnosed cytomegalovirus status with high specificity and sensitivity.

The V gene end was trimmed by 4 bases and the J gene end by 4 bases; junction bases not matched to a gene: 7. CDR3 length: 15 residues. In germline, CDR1 is ENHRY, CDR2 SYGVKD. The genes are TRBV10-3 and TRBJ1-2, with 9 bases fitting TRBD1. This sequence originates from a woman under 30 in good health and CMV-seronegative. Sequences were obtained from PBMCs. The CDR3 DNA reads TGTGCCATCAGTGGCGTACAGGGGGCCGTCTATGGCTACACCTTC. It specifies CAISGVQGAVYGYTF.